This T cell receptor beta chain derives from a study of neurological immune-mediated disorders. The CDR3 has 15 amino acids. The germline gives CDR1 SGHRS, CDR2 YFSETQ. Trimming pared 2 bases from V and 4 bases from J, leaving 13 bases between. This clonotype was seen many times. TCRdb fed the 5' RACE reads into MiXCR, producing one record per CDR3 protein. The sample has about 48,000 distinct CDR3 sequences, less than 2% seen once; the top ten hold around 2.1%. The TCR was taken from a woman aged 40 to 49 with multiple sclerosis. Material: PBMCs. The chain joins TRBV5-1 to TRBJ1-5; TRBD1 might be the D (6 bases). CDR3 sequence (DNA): TGCGCCAGCAGCTTAAGGGGGGCGCGAAATCAGCCCCAGCATTTT. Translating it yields CASSLRGARNQPQHF. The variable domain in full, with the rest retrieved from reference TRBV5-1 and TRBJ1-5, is KAGVTQTPRYLIKTRGQQVTLSCSPISGHRSVSWYQQTPGQGLQFLFEYFSETQRNKGNFPGRFSGRQFSNSRSEMNVSTLELGDSALYLCASSLRGARNQPQHFGDGTRLSIL.